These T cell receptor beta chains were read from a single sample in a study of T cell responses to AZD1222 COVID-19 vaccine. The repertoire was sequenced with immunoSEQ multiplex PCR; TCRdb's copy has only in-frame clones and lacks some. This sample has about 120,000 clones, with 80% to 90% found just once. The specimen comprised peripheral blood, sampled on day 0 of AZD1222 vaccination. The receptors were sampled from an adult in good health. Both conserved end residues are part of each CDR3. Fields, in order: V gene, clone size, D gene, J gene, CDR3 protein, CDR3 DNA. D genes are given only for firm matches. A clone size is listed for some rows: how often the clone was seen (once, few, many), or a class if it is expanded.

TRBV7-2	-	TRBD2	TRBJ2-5	CASSPGTSGLHDETQYF	TGTGCCAGCAGCCCTGGGACTAGCGGGTTACATGACGAGACCCAGTACTTC
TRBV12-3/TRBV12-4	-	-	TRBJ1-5	CASSFSANQPQHF	TGTGCCAGCAGTTTTTCTGCGAATCAGCCCCAGCATTTT
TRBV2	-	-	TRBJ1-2	CASSLTGGEQGYTF	TGTGCCAGCAGCCTGACGGGGGGGGAACAAGGCTACACCTTC
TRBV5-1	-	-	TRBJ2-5	CASSPGAGETQYF	TGCGCCAGCAGCCCAGGGGCAGGGGAGACCCAGTACTTC
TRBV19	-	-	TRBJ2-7	CASSIQGPGKGVYEQYF	TGTGCCAGTAGTATCCAAGGCCCGGGGAAGGGGGTCTACGAGCAGTACTTC
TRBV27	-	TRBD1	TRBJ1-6	CASSLPRDRGDSPLHF	TGTGCCAGCAGTTTGCCCCGGGACAGGGGAGATTCACCCCTCCACTTT
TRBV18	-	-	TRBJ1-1	CASSPVEWTGLTTEAFF	TGTGCCAGCTCACCAGTGGAGTGGACCGGGCTCACCACTGAAGCTTTCTTT
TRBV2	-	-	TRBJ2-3	CASSIWTYTQYF	TGTGCCAGCTCTATTTGGACCTATACGCAGTATTTT
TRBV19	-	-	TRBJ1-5	CASNGSGGRGNQPQHF	TGTGCCAGTAATGGGAGTGGGGGCAGGGGCAATCAGCCCCAGCATTTT
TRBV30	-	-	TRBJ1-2	CAWSEGHMRDGYTF	TGTGCCTGGAGTGAGGGGCATATGCGTGATGGCTACACCTTC
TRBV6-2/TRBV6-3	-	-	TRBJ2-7	CASSYDASIEQYF	TGTGCCAGCAGTTACGATGCCTCTATCGAGCAGTACTTC
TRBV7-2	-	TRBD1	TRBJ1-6	CASSLVGTGSYSPLHF	TGTGCCAGCAGCTTAGTGGGGACAGGGAGTTATTCACCCCTCCACTTT
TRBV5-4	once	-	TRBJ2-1	CASSWPGGTIGSSYNEQFF	TGTGCCAGCAGCTGGCCCGGGGGTACTATAGGTAGTTCCTACAATGAGCAGTTCTTC
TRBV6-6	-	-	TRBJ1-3	CASSYKGSGNTIYF	TGTGCCAGCAGTTACAAGGGAAGTGGAAACACCATATATTTT
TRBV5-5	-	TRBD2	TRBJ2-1	CASSLAVSGRATYNEQFF	TGTGCCAGCAGCTTGGCGGTTAGCGGGAGGGCCACCTACAATGAGCAGTTCTTC
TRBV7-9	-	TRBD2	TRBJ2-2	CASSFGGSTNTGELFF	TGTGCCAGCAGCTTCGGCGGGAGTACCAACACCGGGGAGCTGTTTTTT
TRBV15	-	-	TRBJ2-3	CATSRGASTDTQYF	TGTGCCACCAGCAGAGGGGCAAGCACAGATACGCAGTATTTT
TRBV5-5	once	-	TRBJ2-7	CASSPDPYSLYEQYF	TGTGCCAGCAGCCCCGACCCGTACAGTCTCTACGAGCAGTACTTC
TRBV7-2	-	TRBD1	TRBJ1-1	CASSLMQGGSEAFF	TGTGCCAGCAGCTTAATGCAGGGGGGGAGTGAAGCTTTCTTT
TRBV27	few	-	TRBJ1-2	CASSYAANYGYTF	TGTGCCAGCAGTTACGCCGCTAACTATGGCTACACCTTC
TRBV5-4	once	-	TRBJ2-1	CASSLGDRVGVSLNEQFF	TGTGCCAGCAGCTTGGGGGACCGAGTCGGGGTGAGTCTCAATGAGCAGTTCTTC
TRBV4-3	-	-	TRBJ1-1	CASSQDSAMNTEAFF	TGCGCCAGCAGCCAAGATTCGGCAATGAACACTGAAGCTTTCTTT
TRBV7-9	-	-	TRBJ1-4	CASSSRREKLFF	TGTGCCAGCAGCTCGAGGCGGGAAAAACTGTTTTTT
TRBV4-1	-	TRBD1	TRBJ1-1	CASSQARDRVSATPEAFF	TGCGCCAGCAGCCAAGCACGGGACAGGGTATCCGCTACCCCTGAAGCTTTCTTT
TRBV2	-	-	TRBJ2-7	CASREPAGSYEQYF	TGTGCCAGCAGGGAGCCGGCAGGCTCCTACGAGCAGTACTTC
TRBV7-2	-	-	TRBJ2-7	CASSLAQGGGHEQYF	TGTGCCAGCAGCTTAGCGCAGGGAGGGGGCCACGAGCAGTACTTC
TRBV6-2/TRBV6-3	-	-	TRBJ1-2	CASSYDRRAYGYTF	TGTGCCAGCAGTTACGACCGCCGGGCCTATGGCTACACCTTC
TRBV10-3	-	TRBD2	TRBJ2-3	CAISDPGGLDSTDTQYF	TGTGCCATCAGTGACCCGGGGGGGCTGGACAGCACAGATACGCAGTATTTT
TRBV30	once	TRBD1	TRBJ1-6	CAWTGGSNSPLHF	TGTGCCTGGACAGGGGGAAGCAATTCACCCCTCCACTTT
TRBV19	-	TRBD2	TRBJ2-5	CASSIRGLAGGPRETQYF	TGTGCCAGTAGTATAAGGGGACTAGCGGGAGGGCCGAGGGAGACCCAGTACTTC
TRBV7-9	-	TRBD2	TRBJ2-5	CASSLWEGETQYF	TGTGCCAGCAGCTTGTGGGAGGGAGAGACCCAGTACTTC
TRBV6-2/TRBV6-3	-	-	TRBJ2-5	CASSFQYETQYF	TGTGCCAGCAGTTTTCAATACGAGACCCAGTACTTC
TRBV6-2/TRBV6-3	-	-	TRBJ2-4	CASSYDQGSGNIQYF	TGTGCCAGCAGTTACGACCAGGGGTCTGGAAACATTCAGTACTTC
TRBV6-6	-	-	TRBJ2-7	CASSYPGLTRGQYF	TGTGCCAGCAGTTACCCAGGACTAACTAGAGGGCAGTACTTC
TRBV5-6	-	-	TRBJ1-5	CASSLSPNQPQHF	TGTGCCAGCAGCTTGTCCCCAAATCAGCCCCAGCATTTT
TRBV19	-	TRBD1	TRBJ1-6	CASTPVGTGYNSPLHF	TGTGCCAGTACCCCAGTGGGGACAGGTTATAATTCACCCCTCCACTTT
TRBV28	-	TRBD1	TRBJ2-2	CASSPQTGITGELFF	TGTGCCAGCAGTCCACAGACAGGGATCACCGGGGAGCTGTTTTTT
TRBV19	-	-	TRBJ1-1	CASSMRDMNTEAFF	TGTGCCAGTAGTATGCGTGATATGAACACTGAAGCTTTCTTT
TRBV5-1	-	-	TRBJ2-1	CASSRGGGSSYNEQFF	TGCGCCAGCAGCAGAGGAGGCGGAAGCTCCTACAATGAGCAGTTCTTC
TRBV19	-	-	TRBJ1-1	CASSSRAGLRGTEAFF	TGTGCCAGTAGTTCCAGGGCCGGGCTCCGAGGGACTGAAGCTTTCTTT
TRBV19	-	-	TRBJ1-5	CASSIDLSGGYQPQHF	TGTGCCAGTAGTATAGATCTCTCGGGAGGATATCAGCCCCAGCATTTT